Sequencing of this TCR beta chain was carried out in a study of control samples from healthy donors and cancer patients. Generated by immunoSEQ multiplex PCR, the TCRdb table keeps only in-frame clones and is missing some. Among fewer than 200,000 clones listed, over 95% were seen once. This CDR3 is 16 amino acids long. Germline lookup yields CDR1 SEHNR and CDR2 FQNEAQ (reference sequence). The V and J ends lost 6 bases and 1 base respectively, with 15 bases between them. This clonotype was sampled from a woman in her 30s in good health. This sequence joins TRBV7-9 and TRBJ2-2, with TRBD1 as a possible D gene (5 bases). The specimen sequenced was blood. The CDR3 DNA sequence: TGTGCCAGCAGAAAACCTACAGGAAAGAACACCGGGGAGCTGTTTTTT. Its translation: CASRKPTGKNTGELFF. The whole variable domain, remainder taken from reference TRBV7-9 and TRBJ2-2, is DTGVSQNPRHKITKRGQNVTFRCDPISEHNRLYWYRQTLGQGPEFLTYFQNEAQLEKSRLLSDRFSAERPKGSFSTLEIQRTEQGDSAMYLCASRKPTGKNTGELFFGEGSRLTVL.